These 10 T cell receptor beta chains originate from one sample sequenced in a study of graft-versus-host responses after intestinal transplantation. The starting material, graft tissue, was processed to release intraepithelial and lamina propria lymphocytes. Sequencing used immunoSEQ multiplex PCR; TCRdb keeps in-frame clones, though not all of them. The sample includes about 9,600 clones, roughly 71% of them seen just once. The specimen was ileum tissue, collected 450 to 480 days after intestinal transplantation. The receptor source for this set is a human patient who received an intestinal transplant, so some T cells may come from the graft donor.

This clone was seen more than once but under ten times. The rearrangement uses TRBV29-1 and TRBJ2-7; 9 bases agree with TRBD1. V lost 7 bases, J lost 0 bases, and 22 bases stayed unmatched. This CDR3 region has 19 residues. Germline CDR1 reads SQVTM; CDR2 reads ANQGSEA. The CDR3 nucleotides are TGCAGCGCCCTCGAACTAACGGGACAGGGCATGCTACTCTCCTACGAGCAGTACTTC. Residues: CSALELTGQGMLLSYEQYF.

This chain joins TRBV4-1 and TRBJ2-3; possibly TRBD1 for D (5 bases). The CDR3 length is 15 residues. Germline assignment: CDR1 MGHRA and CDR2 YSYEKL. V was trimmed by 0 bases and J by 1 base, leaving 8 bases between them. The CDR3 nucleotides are TGCGCCAGCAGCCAAGAGAAGGGGCGCACAGATACGCAGTATTTT. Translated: CASSQEKGRTDTQYF.

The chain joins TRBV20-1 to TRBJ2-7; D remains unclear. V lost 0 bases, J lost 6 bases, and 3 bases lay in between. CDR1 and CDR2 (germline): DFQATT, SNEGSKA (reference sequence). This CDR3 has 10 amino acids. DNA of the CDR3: TGCAGTGCTAGAGAGTGCGAGCAGTACTTC. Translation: CSARECEQYF.

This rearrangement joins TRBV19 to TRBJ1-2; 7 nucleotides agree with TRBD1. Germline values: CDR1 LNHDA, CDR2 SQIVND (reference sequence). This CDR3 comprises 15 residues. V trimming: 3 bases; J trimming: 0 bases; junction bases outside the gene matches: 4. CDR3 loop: CASSILDRTNYGYTF. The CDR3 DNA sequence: TGTGCCAGTAGTATTTTGGACAGGACTAACTATGGCTACACCTTC.

The CDR3 bases are TGTGCCAGCAGTTACTCGGGGGAAGTCTATGGCTACACCTTC. This translates into CASSYSGEVYGYTF. The chain couples TRBV6-5 to TRBJ1-2; perhaps TRBD1 as D (5 bases). Deletions cut 0 bases from V and 4 bases from J, with 9 bases between. CDR1 is MNHEY and CDR2 is SVGAGI in the germline V gene. The CDR3 consists of 14 residues.

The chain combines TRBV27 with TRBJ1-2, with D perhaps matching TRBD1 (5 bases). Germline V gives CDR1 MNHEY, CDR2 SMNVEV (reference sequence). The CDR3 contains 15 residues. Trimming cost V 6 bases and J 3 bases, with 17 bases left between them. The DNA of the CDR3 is TGTGCCAGCAGCCTGGGTGGGGGGTCACACTATGGCTACACCTTC. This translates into CASSLGGGSHYGYTF.

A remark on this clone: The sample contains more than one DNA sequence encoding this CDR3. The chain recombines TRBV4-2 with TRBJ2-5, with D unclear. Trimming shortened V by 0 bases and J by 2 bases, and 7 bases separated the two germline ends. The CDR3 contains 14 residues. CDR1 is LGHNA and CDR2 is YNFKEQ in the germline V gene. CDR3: CASSQDWGQETQYF. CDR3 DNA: TGTGCCAGCAGCCAAGATTGGGGACAAGAGACCCAGTACTTC.

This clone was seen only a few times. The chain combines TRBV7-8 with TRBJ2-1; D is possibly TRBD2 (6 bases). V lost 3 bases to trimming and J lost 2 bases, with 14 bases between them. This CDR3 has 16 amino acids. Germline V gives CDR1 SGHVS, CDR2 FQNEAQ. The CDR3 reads CASSLPEAGTYNEQFF. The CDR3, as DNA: TGTGCCAGCAGCTTGCCGGAGGCGGGGACCTACAATGAGCAGTTCTTC.

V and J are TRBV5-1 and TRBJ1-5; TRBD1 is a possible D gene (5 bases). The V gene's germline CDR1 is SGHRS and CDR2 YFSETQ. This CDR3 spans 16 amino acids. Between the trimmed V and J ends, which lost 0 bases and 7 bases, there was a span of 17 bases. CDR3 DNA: TGCGCCAGCAGCTTGGGGGACCCTAAAGTTGGGCAGCCCCAGCATTTT. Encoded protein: CASSLGDPKVGQPQHF. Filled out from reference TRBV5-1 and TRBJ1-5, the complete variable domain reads KAGVTQTPRYLIKTRGQQVTLSCSPISGHRSVSWYQQTPGQGLQFLFEYFSETQRNKGNFPGRFSGRQFSNSRSEMNVSTLELGDSALYLCASSLGDPKVGQPQHFGDGTRLSIL.

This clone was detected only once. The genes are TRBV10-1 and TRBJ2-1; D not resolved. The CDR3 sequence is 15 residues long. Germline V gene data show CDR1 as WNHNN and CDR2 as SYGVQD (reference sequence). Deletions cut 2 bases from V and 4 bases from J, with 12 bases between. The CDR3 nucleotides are TGCGCCAGCAGTGAGACCGCGACTCTTTACAATGAGCAGTTCTTC. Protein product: CASSETATLYNEQFF.